What follows describes a single T cell receptor (beta chain). It has no known antigen specificity. Qualities for individual bases were not recorded, and no much larger clone is one base off. From the cysteine up to the phenylalanine, the CDR3 has a length of 14 residues. The entry retains the CDR3 DNA only, 42 bases that are in frame from base 1. CDR1 and CDR2 (SNHLY, FYNNEI) derive from the germline V gene. Clipping removes 5 bases from V and 4 bases from J, with 7 as the unmatched junction base count. The source of the sample is a study of T cell changes during pregnancy in multiple sclerosis (dated by TCRdb to about 2019). Background on the whole study: Changes in the T cell repertoire over the course of pregnancy were examined in this study in women with multiple sclerosis.

Library construction relied on the immunoSEQ multiplex PCR assay. TCRdb provides this immuneACCESS table in a form limited to in-frame rearrangements. Some clones are lacking; in checked studies, under half of them reflect an unresolved V gene, and why the rest are absent is not known. Here the sample has some 100,000 clones; approximately 94% occur a single time. Together, the top ten hold around 1.2% of the sample. The receptor chain draws on TRBV2 and TRBJ1-1; 7 middle bases align to TRBD1. Sequences were derived from peripheral blood, sampled in the second trimester of pregnancy. This receptor was identified in a female donor with multiple sclerosis, enrolled in a pregnancy study. The CDR3 corresponds to CASSYRGWGTEAFF. The DNA is as follows: TGTGCCAGCAGTTACAGGGGTTGGGGCACTGAAGCTTTCTTT.